This TCR beta chain was obtained from a study of T cells expressing NK-cell markers (dated by TCRdb to the early 2020s). For the study in its entirety: In sorted CD3+CD56+NKG2C+, CD3+CD56+NKG2C- and CD3+CD56-NKG2C+ T-cell subsets from 7 or 8 donors, TCR beta-chain repertoires were profiled. Among the eight sequenced donors, seven were HCMV-seropositive and one was HCMV-seronegative. The eight sequenced donors were randomly selected healthy volunteers, three men and five women. Illumina HiSeq 2000/2500, MiSeq or NextSeq was used to sequence libraries as 2 x 150 bp reads.

This sample was sequenced with an Illumina HiSeq 2000. The TCR beta cDNA libraries were made using 5'RACE template switching, a step that added both a universal primer site and unique molecular identifiers. Priming for cDNA synthesis came from the TCR beta constant segment, and two successive PCR amplification steps followed. The published analysis was carried out like this. MIGEC was used to demultiplex reads and group reads by UMI, and MiTCR was used to assemble and quantify clonotypes. To exclude erroneous sequences, only TCR cDNA sequences supported by at least two reads were retained. The tcR package was used for downstream repertoire analysis, and clonotypes were matched across fractions by CDR3 nucleotide sequence plus V segment. Antigen specificity was annotated against VDJdb with VDJmatch, allowing one amino acid substitution in CDR3. TCRdb reprocessed the public reads and reports one entry per CDR3 protein sequence, without DNA. TCRdb, rather than the study authors, made the V and J calls. This specimen's table enumerates 550,000 to 600,000 distinct CDR3 sequences. The top ten clones comprise roughly 3.6% of the sample.

The CDR3 runs 12 residues from the cysteine to the phenylalanine. No DNA has been recorded. As encoded in the germline V gene (reference sequence), CDR1 is DFQATT while CDR2 is SNEGSKA. HCMV-specific IgG was detected in serum with a commercial ELISA kit to determine HCMV serostatus. Peripheral blood mononuclear cells were isolated from blood by Ficoll density gradient centrifugation. Turning to this clonotype: Which antigen it targets is not known.

Study-level results and caveats: Those dominant clonotypes were again the most abundant among CD3+CD56-NKG2C+ cells in a handful of donors, at about 28.3-65%. Whether the expanded NKG2C-expressing T cell clones were specific for HCMV antigens remained unclear. For five or six donors, the dominant CD3+CD56+NKG2C+ clonotypes were among the top 10 CD8+ clonotypes and accounted for roughly 1.0-8% of CD8+ T cells.

The clonotype was recovered from a man aged 18 to 29 in good health. Donor details come from another sample of the same person, matched by shared clones. The chain uses TRBV20-1 and TRBJ2-1; TCRdb's D call of TRBD2 is untestable without DNA. Sequencing input: blood T cells: a sorted CD56 or NKG2C T cell subset, CD4+ or CD8+ T cells, or bulk PBMC T cells (not recorded which). The CDR3 protein: CSARSGNNEQFF.